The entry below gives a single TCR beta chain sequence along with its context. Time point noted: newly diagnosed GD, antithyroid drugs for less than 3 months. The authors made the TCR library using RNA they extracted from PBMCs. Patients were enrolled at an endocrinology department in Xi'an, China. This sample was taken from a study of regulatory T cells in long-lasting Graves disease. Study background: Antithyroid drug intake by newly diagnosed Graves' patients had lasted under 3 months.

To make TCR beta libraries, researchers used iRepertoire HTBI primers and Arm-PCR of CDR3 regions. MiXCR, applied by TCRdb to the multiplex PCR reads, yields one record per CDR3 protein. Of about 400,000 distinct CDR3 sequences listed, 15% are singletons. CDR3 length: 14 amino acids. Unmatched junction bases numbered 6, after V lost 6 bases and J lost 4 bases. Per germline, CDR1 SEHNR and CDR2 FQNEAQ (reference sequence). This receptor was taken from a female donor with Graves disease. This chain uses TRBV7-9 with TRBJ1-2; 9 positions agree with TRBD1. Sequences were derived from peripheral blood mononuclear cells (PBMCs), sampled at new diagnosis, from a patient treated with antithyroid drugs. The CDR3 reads CASSHRGPVYGYTF. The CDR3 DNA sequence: TGTGCCAGCAGTCACAGGGGGCCTGTCTATGGCTACACCTTC.